This T cell receptor beta chain was retrieved from a study of monozygotic twins with cystic fibrosis. Turning to the study itself: Libraries were built from 2.5 to 3 micrograms of fragmented DNA using about 14 PCR cycles. Whole-study results and caveats: Nucleotide-identical clonotype sharing was significantly higher within monozygotic CF twin pairs than between unrelated CF individuals. Age, concordance and disease severity did not associate with shared CDR3 numbers. In 13 of 16 pairs, V gene usage was closest to the co-twin's.

Some clones are missing from TCRdb's copy, which holds only in-frame ones; the method was immunoSEQ multiplex PCR. The data show around 30,000 clones, with approximately 96% seen just once and about 0.17% held by the top ten. V lost 5 bases and J lost 4, with 21 bases in between. The germline gives CDR1 GTSNPN, CDR2 SVGIG (reference sequence). This CDR3 contains 15 residues. This clone was picked up one time. Antigen: not known. The chain has TRBV30 and TRBJ2-7; D is tentatively TRBD1 or TRBD2 (6 bases each). The sequencing sample was made of blood. This sequence originates from a girl aged 2 to 10 with cystic fibrosis. The CDR3 region is CAWELTGPGGYEQYF. The CDR3 nucleotides read TGTGCCTGGGAACTTACAGGGCCTGGGGGGTACGAGCAGTACTTC.